The rows below give T cell receptor beta chains drawn from one sample of a study of shared clonotypes between healthy human individuals. Sequencing was performed with immunoSEQ multiplex PCR; in TCRdb, only in-frame clones are kept and a portion is missing. The repertoire holds about 1 million clones, with about 75% as singletons. The sequencing sample was made of memory CD4+ T cells sorted from blood. The source is a man aged 18 to 30 in good health. CDR3s include the opening cysteine and the closing phenylalanine or tryptophan. A D gene is named only where the DNA matches it firmly. Rows may omit the clone size; those that give it use once, few, many or a size class.

d_gene	abundance	j_gene	v_gene	CDR3nt	CDR3aa
TRBD2	-	TRBJ2-1	TRBV5-1	TGCGCCAGCAGTTACCGGGAGGATGGTGAGCAGTTCTTC	CASSYREDGEQFF
TRBD1	-	TRBJ1-2	TRBV6-6	TGTGCCAGCAGTTACTTGGGACAGGTCTATGGCTACACCTTC	CASSYLGQVYGYTF
-	-	TRBJ2-6	TRBV25-1	TGTGCCAGCAGTTCCAGGGGCGCTGGGGCCAACGTCCTGACTTTC	CASSSRGAGANVLTF
-	-	TRBJ1-4	TRBV6-6	TGTGCCAGCACACCCCAACAAACTCGAGATGAAAAACTGTTTTTT	CASTPQQTRDEKLFF
TRBD1	-	TRBJ2-7	TRBV5-1	TGCGCCAGCAGCTCCGACAGGGGGCCCTACGAGCAGTACTTC	CASSSDRGPYEQYF
-	-	TRBJ2-2	TRBV6-4	TGTGCCAGACAAACTCGAGCGGGACACAACACCGGGGAGCTGTTTTTT	CARQTRAGHNTGELFF
-	-	TRBJ1-2	TRBV2	TGTGCCAGCAGTAGTCCAGGGCGTAAGGAGTATGGCTACACCTTC	CASSSPGRKEYGYTF
-	-	TRBJ1-2	TRBV7-9	TGTGCCAGCAGCTTAGATGCAAGGGCTCGCCATGGCTACACCTTC	CASSLDARARHGYTF
-	-	TRBJ1-2	TRBV6-1	TGTGCCAGCAGTGAAGCGACGGGAGGAAACTATGGCTACACCTTC	CASSEATGGNYGYTF
-	once	TRBJ1-2	TRBV6-5	TGTGCCAGCAGTTACTCGGGCCTCCAACTTTATGGCTACACCTTC	CASSYSGLQLYGYTF
TRBD2	-	TRBJ2-2	TRBV9	TGTGCCAGCAGCGTAGCGGGAGGAGCAGCCGGGGAGCTGTTTTTT	CASSVAGGAAGELFF
-	-	TRBJ2-7	TRBV30	TGTGCCTGGAGTGTTACCCCGGACAGCTTGAGCTCCTACGAGCAGTACTTC	CAWSVTPDSLSSYEQYF
-	-	TRBJ2-5	TRBV18	TGTGCCAGCTCACTGGGAAGACAAGAGACCCAGTACTTC	CASSLGRQETQYF
-	-	TRBJ1-5	TRBV19	TGTGCCAGTAGTTTCCGACCCACCGGTCAGCCCCAGCATTTT	CASSFRPTGQPQHF
-	-	TRBJ2-5	TRBV6-1	TGTGCCAGCTTAGACACATGGAAAGAGACCCAGTACTTC	CASLDTWKETQYF
-	-	TRBJ2-1	TRBV7-9	TGTGCCAGCAGCTTAAGCGGTAGCTACAATGAGCAGTTCTTC	CASSLSGSYNEQFF
-	-	TRBJ1-4	TRBV14	TGTGCCAGCAGCCCCACAGTCAGCGGAGCGGAAAAACTGTTTTTT	CASSPTVSGAEKLFF
-	-	TRBJ2-1	TRBV6-4	TGTGCCAGCAGTGATGTGCAGGGTAAGGGTGAGCAGTTCTTC	CASSDVQGKGEQFF
-	-	TRBJ2-7	TRBV20-1	TGCAGTGCCAGGGACTTCTACGAGCAGTACTTC	CSARDFYEQYF
-	-	TRBJ2-6	TRBV6-5	TGTGCCAGCAGTTACGGGGACTCTGGGGCCAACGTCCTGACTTTC	CASSYGDSGANVLTF
-	-	TRBJ1-3	TRBV10-3	TGTGCCATCACCGAAGGTGGGGGGCTGGACACCATATATTTT	CAITEGGGLDTIYF
-	-	TRBJ1-4	TRBV4-3	TGCGCCAGCAGCCAAGATCTTGGGGGGGGCCCGGCAACTAATGAAAAACTGTTTTTT	CASSQDLGGGPATNEKLFF
-	-	TRBJ1-2	TRBV30	TGTGCCTGGACTGCTCCAGGATGGGGTGGCTACACCTTC	CAWTAPGWGGYTF
TRBD1	once	TRBJ1-2	TRBV27	TGTGCCAGCAGTTTCGGACAGGGAGATGGCTATGGCTACACCTTC	CASSFGQGDGYGYTF
-	-	TRBJ2-2	TRBV11-3	TGTGCCAGCAGCTCCACTGGACCGGGCCCCGGGGAGCTGTTTTTT	CASSSTGPGPGELFF
-	-	TRBJ2-4	TRBV7-2	TGTGCCAGCACGGACCCCGCGAACATTCAGTACTTC	CASTDPANIQYF
-	-	TRBJ2-3	TRBV11-2	TGTGCCAGCAGCTTAGATCACGGGGATACGCAGTATTTT	CASSLDHGDTQYF
-	-	TRBJ1-1	TRBV6-6	TGTGCCAGCAGCCCCCGCGTGGGTGGGACTGAAGCTTTCTTT	CASSPRVGGTEAFF
-	-	TRBJ2-2	TRBV19	TGTGCCAGTTGTAGGGGATCAAACACCGGGGAGCTGTTTTTT	CASCRGSNTGELFF
-	-	TRBJ1-6	TRBV5-4	TGTGCCAGCAGCCCGGGGACGGAACGGAATTCACCCCTCCACTTT	CASSPGTERNSPLHF
-	once	TRBJ1-5	TRBV19	TGTGCCAGTACCTCCCTGGAAGGAGCCCAGCATTTT	CASTSLEGAQHF
-	-	TRBJ2-5	TRBV28	TGTGCCAGCAGTTTATGGAAAGGAGCTTCGTCCGAGACCCAGTACTTC	CASSLWKGASSETQYF
-	few	TRBJ2-5	TRBV30	TGTGCCTGGAGTGTAGGAAGGGAGACCCAGTACTTC	CAWSVGRETQYF
-	-	TRBJ2-5	TRBV6-4	TGTGCCAGCAGTGAGCGTAACCGGGACCCTGGGTCTAAAGAGACCCAGTACTTC	CASSERNRDPGSKETQYF
-	-	TRBJ1-2	TRBV14	TGTGCCAGCAGCCAAGTTGGAGGGGCTGGTAACTATGGCTACACCTTC	CASSQVGGAGNYGYTF
-	-	TRBJ2-3	TRBV9	TGTGCCAGCAGCGTAGCCCCTCCCCCCGCGGATACGCAGTATTTT	CASSVAPPPADTQYF
-	once	TRBJ1-5	TRBV6-6	TGTGCCAGCAGTTACTCGGGGCAAAACAATCAGCCCCAGCATTTT	CASSYSGQNNQPQHF
-	-	TRBJ1-1	TRBV7-2	TGTGCCAGCAGCTTGGGGGAGCGGGGCACTGAAGCTTTCTTT	CASSLGERGTEAFF
-	-	TRBJ2-5	TRBV6-1	TGTGCCAGCACTAGAGGGCAAGAGACCCAGTACTTC	CASTRGQETQYF
TRBD2	once	TRBJ2-7	TRBV30	TGTGCCTGGAGCGACGGGGGGGGCGGCTTCAAGGACGAGCAGTACTTC	CAWSDGGGGFKDEQYF
TRBD2	-	TRBJ2-3	TRBV11-2	TGTGCCAGCAGCTTAGACGCGGGACTAGCGACAGATACGCAGTATTTT	CASSLDAGLATDTQYF
TRBD2	-	TRBJ2-2	TRBV4-2	TGTGCCAGCAGCCAAGGGCTAGCGGGGGTTTCGAACACCGGGGAGCTGTTTTTT	CASSQGLAGVSNTGELFF
TRBD2	-	TRBJ2-1	TRBV13	TGTGCCAGCAGCTTAGAGAGGCGGGGGTACAATGAGCAGTTCTTC	CASSLERRGYNEQFF
-	-	TRBJ1-3	TRBV19	TGTGCCAGTAGTACCTTTCGGTGGGACACCAGCTCTGGAAACACCATATATTTT	CASSTFRWDTSSGNTIYF
-	-	TRBJ1-2	TRBV7-6	TGTGCCAGCAGCCCGGACAGAAACTATGGCTACACCTTC	CASSPDRNYGYTF
TRBD2	-	TRBJ2-1	TRBV4-1	TGCGCCAGCAGCCAAGATTCATGGCGGGGGAACTCCTACAATGAGCAGTTCTTC	CASSQDSWRGNSYNEQFF
-	-	TRBJ2-2	TRBV30	TGTGCCTGGAGCCAGGGACTTGGGACCGGGGAGCTGTTTTTT	CAWSQGLGTGELFF
-	-	TRBJ2-1	TRBV4-3	TGCGCCAGCAGCCAAGAAGCGGCATCCTACAATGAGCAGTTCTTC	CASSQEAASYNEQFF
-	-	TRBJ2-2	TRBV6-6	TGTGCCAGCAGTTACATCGCGGTGGTAGCGACCGGGGAGCTGTTTTTT	CASSYIAVVATGELFF
TRBD1	many	TRBJ1-2	TRBV30	TGTGCCTGGAGTGAAGGGGGCGGGGTTGGCTACACCTTC	CAWSEGGGVGYTF
TRBD1	once	TRBJ2-6	TRBV5-8	TGTGCCAGCAGTTTAACGGGACAGAGTTTCTCTGGGGCCAACGTCCTGACTTTC	CASSLTGQSFSGANVLTF
-	-	TRBJ1-6	TRBV4-1	TGCGCCAGCAGCCTAAGGGCAGATTCACCCCTCCACTTT	CASSLRADSPLHF
TRBD1	-	TRBJ2-5	TRBV19	TGTGCCAGTAGTACCAAGACAGGGGTCCAAGAGACCCAGTACTTC	CASSTKTGVQETQYF
-	-	TRBJ2-3	TRBV28	TGTGCCAGCAGTACGCCCCTAGCAGATACGCAGTATTTT	CASSTPLADTQYF
TRBD2	-	TRBJ2-3	TRBV4-1	TGCGCCAGCAGCCAATCTCCCTACACTAGCGGGCCTAGCACAGATACGCAGTATTTT	CASSQSPYTSGPSTDTQYF
TRBD1	few	TRBJ1-1	TRBV6-4	TGTGCCAGCAGTGAAATAGTAGACAGGGAGTCGTACACTGAAGCTTTCTTT	CASSEIVDRESYTEAFF
TRBD2	-	TRBJ2-3	TRBV7-3	TGTGCCAGCAGCCCCGCACTAGCGGGGGATACGCAGTATTTT	CASSPALAGDTQYF
-	few	TRBJ1-6	TRBV7-9	TGTGCCAGCAGCTTGGCCACCCCCTATAATTCACCCCTCCACTTT	CASSLATPYNSPLHF
-	-	TRBJ2-7	TRBV6-5	TGTGCCAGCAGTTACGCAACCCCCATTGGGGCCTACGAGCAGTACTTC	CASSYATPIGAYEQYF